Listed here is a single T cell receptor beta chain. No antigen is known for it. This specimen belongs to a study of CD8+CD57+ T cells in acquired aplastic anemia. Looking at the study overall: Mean yield of DNA from sorted CD4+ and CD8+ cells was approximately 3 ug.

General study results and limits: Both patients and controls carried the same twenty-nine CD8+ CDR3 sequences. Patients and controls were not found to differ significantly in CD8+ Simpson's diversity.

V was clipped by 7 bases and J by 4 bases, with 11 bases between them. The CDR3 length is 13 residues. Per germline, CDR1 KGHDR and CDR2 SFDVKD. An expansion of CD8+CD57+ cells by flow cytometry had been shown in patients chosen for sequencing. Therapy had not been given to patients before blood sampling. TCR beta VDJ combinations and CDR3 sequences were profiled from genomic DNA. TCRdb itself ran the reads through MiXCR, one entry per CDR3 protein. The sample comprises 250,000 to 350,000 distinct CDR3 sequences, approximately 60% of which are singletons, and 1.3% rests with the top ten. What was sequenced was sorted CD4+, CD8+, or CD8+CD57+ T cells (not recorded which) from PBMCs. The rearrangement joins TRBV24-1 to TRBJ2-3; D gene uncertain. This clonotype was sampled from a human donor with aplastic anemia. Here the CDR3 DNA reads TGTGCCACCAGCCAATTTATGGCAGATACGCAGTATTTT. It yields the protein CATSQFMADTQYF.